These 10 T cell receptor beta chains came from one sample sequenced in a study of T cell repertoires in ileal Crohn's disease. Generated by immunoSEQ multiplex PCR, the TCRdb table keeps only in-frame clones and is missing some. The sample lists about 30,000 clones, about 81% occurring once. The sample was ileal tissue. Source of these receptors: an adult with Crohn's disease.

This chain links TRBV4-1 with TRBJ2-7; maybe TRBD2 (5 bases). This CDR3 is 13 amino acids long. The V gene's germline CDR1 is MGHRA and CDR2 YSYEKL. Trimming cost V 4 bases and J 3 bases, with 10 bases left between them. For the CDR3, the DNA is TGCGCCAGCAGCCTCCTGACTAACTACGAGCAGTACTTC. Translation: CASSLLTNYEQYF.

CDR3 amino acids: CASSAPDRANYGYTF. In DNA form, the CDR3 reads TGTGCCAGCTCAGCCCCGGACAGGGCGAACTATGGCTACACCTTC. The chain recombines TRBV18 with TRBJ1-2; 8 bases align to TRBD1. Losses at the gene ends were 5 bases for V and 2 bases for J; bases not matched to a gene: 7. Germline-derived CDR1 and CDR2 are KGHSH and LQKENI. This CDR3 comprises 15 residues.

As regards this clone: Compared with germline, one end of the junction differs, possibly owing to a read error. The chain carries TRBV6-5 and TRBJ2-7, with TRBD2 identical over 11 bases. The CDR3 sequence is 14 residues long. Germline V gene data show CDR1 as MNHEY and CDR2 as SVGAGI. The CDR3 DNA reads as TGTGCCAGCAGTGATGGGACTAGCGGAACCATTAAGGACTTC. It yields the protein CASSDGTSGTIKDF.

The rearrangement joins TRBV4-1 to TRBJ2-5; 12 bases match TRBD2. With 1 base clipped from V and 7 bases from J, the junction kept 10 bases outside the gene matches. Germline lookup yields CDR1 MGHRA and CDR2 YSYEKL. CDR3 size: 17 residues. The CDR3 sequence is CASSQGLAGGPRVTQYF. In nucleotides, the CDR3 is TGCGCCAGCAGCCAAGGGCTAGCGGGGGGGCCTCGAGTGACCCAGTACTTC.

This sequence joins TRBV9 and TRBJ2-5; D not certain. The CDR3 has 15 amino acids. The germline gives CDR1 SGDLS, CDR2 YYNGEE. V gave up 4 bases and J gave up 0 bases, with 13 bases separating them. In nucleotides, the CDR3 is TGTGCCAGCAGCCAATTCTCCGCGTACCAAGAGACCCAGTACTTC. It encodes CASSQFSAYQETQYF.

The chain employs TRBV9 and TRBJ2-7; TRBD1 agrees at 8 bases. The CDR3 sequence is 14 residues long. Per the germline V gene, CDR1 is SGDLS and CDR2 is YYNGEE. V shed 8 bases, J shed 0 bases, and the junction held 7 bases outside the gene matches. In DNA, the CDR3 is TGTGCCAGTTCAGGGGGCCAAAGCTCCTACGAGCAGTACTTC. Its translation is CASSGGQSSYEQYF.

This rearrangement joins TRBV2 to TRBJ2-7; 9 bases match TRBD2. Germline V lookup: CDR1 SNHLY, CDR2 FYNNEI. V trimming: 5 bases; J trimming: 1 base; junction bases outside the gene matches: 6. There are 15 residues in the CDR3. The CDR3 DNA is TGTGCCAGCAGTCTTAGCGGGGGCCCTTCCTACGAGCAGTACTTC. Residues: CASSLSGGPSYEQYF.

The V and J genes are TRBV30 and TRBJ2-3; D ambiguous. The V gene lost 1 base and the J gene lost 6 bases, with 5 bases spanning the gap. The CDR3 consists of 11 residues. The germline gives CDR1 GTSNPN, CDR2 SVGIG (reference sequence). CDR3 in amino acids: CAWSAPDTQYF. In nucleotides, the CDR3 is TGTGCCTGGAGTGCCCCGGATACGCAGTATTTT.

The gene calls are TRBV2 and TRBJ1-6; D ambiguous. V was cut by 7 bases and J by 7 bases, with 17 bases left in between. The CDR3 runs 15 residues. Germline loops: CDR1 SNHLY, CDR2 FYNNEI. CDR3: CASIGSGGHNSPLHF. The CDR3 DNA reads TGTGCCAGCATTGGGAGCGGCGGGCACAATTCACCCCTCCACTTT.

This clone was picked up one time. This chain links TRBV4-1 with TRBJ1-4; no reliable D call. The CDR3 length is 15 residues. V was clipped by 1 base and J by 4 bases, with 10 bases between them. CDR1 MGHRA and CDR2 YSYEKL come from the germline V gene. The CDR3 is CASSQVRGYNEKLFF. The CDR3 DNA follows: TGCGCCAGCAGCCAAGTCCGGGGATATAATGAAAAACTGTTTTTT.